The 26 T cell receptor beta chains below all came from one sample that was sequenced in a study of blood T cell repertoires in COVID-19. Here immunoSEQ multiplex PCR was the method, and the copy in TCRdb shows in-frame clones only, minus some. The sample lists some 350,000 clones; around 90% were seen once. Sequenced: peripheral blood. These receptors were taken from a woman aged 18-29 years who had recovered from COVID-19.

This chain joins TRBV11-3 and TRBJ1-1; D might be TRBD1 (5 bases). There are 14 residues in the CDR3. Germline loops: CDR1 SGHNT, CDR2 YENEEA. Trimming cost V 7 bases and J 0 bases, with 12 bases left between them. The DNA for the CDR3 is TGTGCCAGCAAGTACAGACAGATGAACACTGAAGCTTTCTTT. Protein product: CASKYRQMNTEAFF.

The J gene is TRBJ1-1, the V gene TRBV6-5; 9 nucleotides agree with TRBD1. Germline CDR1 and CDR2: MNHEY and SVGAGI. This CDR3 comprises 15 residues. The junction had 2 bases not matched to a gene; V was cut back by 0 bases and J by 3 bases. This CDR3 is CASSYSWTGDTEAFF. The CDR3, as DNA: TGTGCCAGCAGTTACTCTTGGACAGGGGACACTGAAGCTTTCTTT.

V gene TRBV7-9 combines with J gene TRBJ2-1, with TRBD2 identical over 16 bases. CDR1 and CDR2 (germline): SEHNR, FQNEAQ (reference sequence). J was trimmed by 9 bases and V by 2 bases; bases with no gene match: 7. The CDR3 spans 17 residues. Here the CDR3 DNA reads TGTGCCAGCAGCTTAAATATGGGACTAGCGGGAGGGCCTGAGCAGTTCTTC. Translated, it gives CASSLNMGLAGGPEQFF.

The V and J genes are TRBV27 and TRBJ1-2; 9 bases match TRBD1. Germline values: CDR1 MNHEY, CDR2 SMNVEV (reference sequence). Unmatched junction bases numbered 3, after V lost 6 bases and J lost 1 base. This CDR3 has 14 amino acids. The CDR3 sequence: CASRKDRGNYGYTF. In nucleotides, the CDR3 is TGTGCCAGCAGGAAGGACAGGGGTAACTATGGCTACACCTTC.

The gene calls are TRBV5-1 and TRBJ1-1; 8 nucleotides agree with TRBD1. V dropped 3 bases and J dropped 7; count of bases not matched to a gene: 2. The CDR3 runs to 12 residues. Germline V lookup: CDR1 SGHRS, CDR2 YFSETQ. CDR3 protein: CASSSTGGEAFF. The CDR3 nucleotides read TGCGCCAGCAGCTCTACAGGGGGTGAAGCTTTCTTT.

V is TRBV21-1 and J is TRBJ1-1; the table's D gene call, TRBD1, was not cross checked with the DNA. TRBV21-1 is termed a pseudogene. CDR3 size: 16 residues. CDR3 residues: CASSTDRGGVATEAFF. CDR3 sequence (DNA): TGTGCCAGCAGCACGGACAGGGGAGGGGTGGCCACTGAAGCTTTCTTT.

V gene TRBV6-1 combines with J gene TRBJ2-5, with D possibly being TRBD1 (5 bases). Trimming shortened V by 3 bases and J by 4 bases, and 12 bases separated the two germline ends. CDR1 is MNHNS and CDR2 is SASEGT in the germline V gene. The CDR3 consists of 14 residues. For the CDR3, the DNA is TGTGCCAGCAGTGACAGGGCACGAGGAGAGACCCAGTACTTC. Translating gives CASSDRARGETQYF.

This clone has just a few counts. The gene calls are TRBV5-1 and TRBJ1-6; D might be TRBD1 (5 bases). From germline, CDR1 is SGHRS and CDR2 YFSETQ. This CDR3 contains 15 residues. Trimming left V 3 bases short and J 8 bases short, with 15 bases between. The CDR3 coding sequence is TGCGCCAGCAGCTCCGGGGGAGGCTACGATTCACCCCTCCACTTT. Translated, it gives CASSSGGGYDSPLHF.

This clone was seen a single time. The chain has TRBV4-3 and TRBJ2-2; D ambiguous. The CDR3 totals 13 residues. The V gene's germline CDR1 is LGHNA and CDR2 YSLEER. V was shortened by 0 bases and J by 6 bases, with 5 bases between the two germline ends. CDR3 in amino acids: CASSQDPSGELFF. CDR3 DNA sequence: TGCGCCAGCAGCCAAGATCCTTCCGGGGAGCTGTTTTTT.

This chain connects TRBV21-1 to TRBJ1-4; no check of the table's D call, TRBD1, against the DNA was made. TRBV21-1 is a pseudogene. The CDR3 is 16 residues long. The CDR3 loop is CASSKAPGHGNEKLFF. For the CDR3, the DNA is TGTGCCAGCAGCAAGGCCCCGGGACATGGTAATGAAAAACTGTTTTTT.

This chain links TRBV29-1 with TRBJ1-3; 8 bases are shared with TRBD1. There are 15 residues in the CDR3. Germline V gives CDR1 SQVTM, CDR2 ANQGSEA. The junction had 10 bases not matched to a gene; V was cut back by 7 bases and J by 2 bases. The CDR3 here is CSAVPRTGPGNTIYF. DNA for the CDR3: TGCAGCGCCGTACCCCGGACAGGGCCTGGAAACACCATATATTTT.

Note on this clone: Relative to the germline gene, one junction end is altered; a read error may explain this. The chain recombines TRBV7-7 with TRBJ1-1; 9 nucleotides agree with TRBD1. CDR1 and CDR2 from the germline V gene are SSHAT and FNYEAQ (reference sequence). The CDR3 runs 16 residues. The CDR3, as DNA: TGTGCCAGCAGCGCTTGGACAGGGGAGGGGAACGCTGAAGCTTTCTTT. It translates to CASSAWTGEGNAEAFF.

The rearrangement joins TRBV7-9 to TRBJ1-2, with D maybe TRBD1 (6 bases). The V and J ends lost 1 base and 7 bases respectively, with 16 bases between them. CDR3 length equals 15 residues. Germline loops: CDR1 SEHNR, CDR2 FQNEAQ (reference sequence). CDR3 DNA sequence: TGTGCCAGCAGCTTAGAGGTTTCAGGGGAAGCTGGCTACACCTTC. Its protein product is CASSLEVSGEAGYTF.

V usage is TRBV6-1 and J usage is TRBJ1-2; no firm D call. CDR1 is MNHNS and CDR2 is SASEGT in the germline V gene. This CDR3 has 13 amino acids. The V and J ends lost 6 bases and 7 bases respectively, with 15 bases between them. CDR3 bases: TGTGCCAGCAGCTTTCGCCGGGAGTCTGGCTACACCTTC. Its protein is CASSFRRESGYTF.

This clone was observed once. This chain links TRBV6-2 or TRBV6-3 with TRBJ2-7; D may be TRBD1 (6 bases). Germline V gene lookup returns CDR1 MNHEY and CDR2 SVGEGT. V lost 5 bases and J lost 0, with 11 bases in between. There are 14 residues in the CDR3. The CDR3 loop reads CASSLRDNSYEQYV. CDR3 DNA sequence: TGTGCCAGCAGTCTCCGGGACAACTCCTACGAGCAGTACGTC.

This chain joins TRBV6-4 and TRBJ2-1; 8 bases map to TRBD1. The CDR3 spans 16 residues. Germline loops: CDR1 MRHNA, CDR2 SNTAGT. With 1 base clipped from V and 3 bases from J, the junction kept 5 bases outside the gene matches. CDR3 region: CASSDLRTGFYNEQFF. The CDR3 DNA is TGTGCCAGCAGTGACTTACGGACAGGGTTCTACAATGAGCAGTTCTTC.

The rearrangement joins TRBV18 to TRBJ2-1; D may be TRBD2 (6 bases). This CDR3 region has 15 residues. The germline V gene has CDR1 KGHSH and CDR2 LQKENI. V gave up 2 bases and J gave up 7 bases, with 15 bases separating them. CDR3 sequence: CASSPNKRVGNEQFF. CDR3 sequence (DNA): TGTGCCAGCTCACCAAACAAGCGGGTGGGGAATGAGCAGTTCTTC.

The gene calls are TRBV2 and TRBJ1-1; TRBD1 matches 12 bases. The CDR3 is 16 residues long. The J segment lost 3 bases and the V segment lost 7 bases, leaving 9 bases of the junction unmatched. Germline V gene lookup returns CDR1 SNHLY and CDR2 FYNNEI. The CDR3 DNA is TGTGCCAGCACCCGGGACAGGGGGCGCGTGGACACTGAAGCTTTCTTT. Amino acid sequence: CASTRDRGRVDTEAFF.

This sequence joins TRBV29-1 and TRBJ2-5; tentative D call: TRBD1 (6 bases). Germline values: CDR1 SQVTM, CDR2 ANQGSEA. The CDR3 has 11 residues. The ends were cut back, 6 bases at V and 3 bases at J, with 8 bases in the middle. This CDR3 reads CSVAGEETQYF. CDR3 bases: TGCAGCGTGGCAGGGGAAGAGACCCAGTACTTC.

V usage is TRBV15 and J usage is TRBJ1-1, with D maybe TRBD1 (6 bases). The CDR3 sequence is 15 residues long. Trimming pared 1 base from V and 0 bases from J, leaving 9 bases between. Germline values: CDR1 LNHNV, CDR2 YYDKDF (reference sequence). The CDR3 is CATSRGWTVNTEAFF. CDR3 DNA sequence: TGTGCCACCAGCAGAGGATGGACAGTGAACACTGAAGCTTTCTTT.

This rearrangement joins TRBV11-3 to TRBJ2-1; unclear D gene. Germline CDR1 SGHNT, CDR2 YENEEA. The germline V and J ends were trimmed by 6 bases and 10 bases, with 13 bases remaining between them. CDR3 length: 12 residues. The CDR3 DNA reads as TGTGCCAGCAGTCCGAGGTCACCCGAGCAGTTCTTC. This codes for CASSPRSPEQFF.

This sequence joins TRBV6-2 or TRBV6-3 and TRBJ1-1; 9 positions agree with TRBD1. Per germline, CDR1 MNHEY and CDR2 SVGEGT. The CDR3 totals 14 residues. With V trimmed by 5 bases and J by 5 bases, 6 bases remained unmatched. The CDR3 coding sequence is TGTGCCAGCAGTCTGACAGGGGGAGGGACTGAAGCTTTCTTT. It encodes CASSLTGGGTEAFF.

The rearrangement uses TRBV24-1 and TRBJ2-1; D remains unclear. The germline gives CDR1 KGHDR, CDR2 SFDVKD. The CDR3 length is 15 residues. Trimming shortened V by 0 bases and J by 1 base, and 6 bases separated the two germline ends. The CDR3 is CATSDLLNSYNEQFF. The CDR3 DNA follows: TGTGCCACCAGTGATTTGCTAAATTCCTACAATGAGCAGTTCTTC.

There are a few counts of this clone. The genes are TRBV5-4 and TRBJ1-5; D perhaps matches TRBD1 (5 bases). V lost 0 bases and J lost 1, with 8 bases in between. The CDR3 loop spans 15 amino acids. Germline V gene data show CDR1 as SGHNT and CDR2 as YYREEE (reference sequence). CDR3 sequence (DNA): TGTGCCAGCAGCTTGGCCGGGGGGAGCAATCAGCCCCAGCATTTT. Its translation is CASSLAGGSNQPQHF.

The chain has TRBV7-9 and TRBJ2-3; 12 bases are a match to TRBD2. Germline CDR1 reads SEHNR; CDR2 reads FQNEAQ (reference sequence). V shed 3 bases, J shed 1 base, and the junction held 5 bases outside the gene matches. The CDR3 contains 17 residues. CDR3 bases: TGTGCCAGCAGCTTCCTAGCGGGAGGGCCTGGCACAGATACGCAGTATTTT. This encodes CASSFLAGGPGTDTQYF.

V gene TRBV19 combines with J gene TRBJ1-5, with TRBD1 matching 7 bases. CDR3 length: 14 residues. Losses at the gene ends were 6 bases for V and 3 bases for J; bases not matched to a gene: 5. CDR1 and CDR2 from the germline V gene are LNHDA and SQIVND (reference sequence). The CDR3 spells CASRGTEINQPQHF. CDR3 nucleotides: TGTGCCAGTAGGGGGACAGAAATCAATCAGCCCCAGCATTTT.